Below are 29 T cell receptor beta chains sequenced from a single sample in a study of blood T cell repertoires in COVID-19. Using immunoSEQ multiplex PCR, the repertoire was profiled, and TCRdb retains in-frame clones only, with some absent. Of around 250,000 clones in the sample, 70% to 90% are singletons; the top ten hold 0.7%. Sequenced material: peripheral blood. The receptors shown here come from a human donor in a cohort sampled during active COVID-19.

This chain uses TRBV7-3 with TRBJ2-3; D perhaps matches TRBD2 (6 bases). CDR1 is SGHTA and CDR2 is FQGTGA in the germline V gene. V lost 5 bases, J lost 6 bases, and 15 bases lay in between. This CDR3 contains 14 residues. The CDR3 nucleotides are TGTGCCAGCAGCGCAAGTCTAGCGTGGGATACGCAGTATTTT. Protein sequence: CASSASLAWDTQYF.

V is TRBV4-3 and J is TRBJ2-7; tentatively, D is TRBD2 (6 bases). The germline CDR1 and CDR2 sequences are LGHNA and YSLEER. The CDR3 runs to 18 residues. Trimming stripped 1 base from V and 2 bases from J, with 21 bases between. CDR3 amino acids: CASSQGAPSASPAYEQYF. CDR3 DNA sequence: TGCGCCAGCAGCCAAGGTGCCCCTAGCGCTAGTCCCGCCTACGAGCAGTACTTC.

V and J are TRBV5-1 and TRBJ2-5; 12 bases align to TRBD2. The trim removed 2 bases at V and 3 bases at J, leaving 2 bases unmatched. CDR3 length equals 15 residues. CDR1 and CDR2 from the germline V gene are SGHRS and YFSETQ. This chain's CDR3 is CASSFPSGGEETQYF. The CDR3 DNA sequence: TGCGCCAGCAGCTTTCCTAGCGGGGGGGAAGAGACCCAGTACTTC.

Worth noting for this clone: Other DNA sequences in the same sample also yield this CDR3. V is TRBV20-1 and J is TRBJ1-2; no clear D gene. Per the germline V gene, CDR1 is DFQATT and CDR2 is SNEGSKA (reference sequence). This CDR3 has 11 residues. V shed 0 bases and J shed 7 bases, with 6 bases lying between them. DNA of the CDR3: TGCAGTGCTAGAGACCGGGGTGGCTACACCTTC. Protein: CSARDRGGYTF.

Notes on this clone: A junction end diverges from the germline sequence, so it may reflect a read error. The V call is TRBV7-7, the J call TRBJ2-6, with 10 bases matching TRBD2. The CDR3 consists of 17 residues. Germline V CDR1 and CDR2: SSHAT, FNYEAQ (reference sequence). CDR3 sequence: CASSLGSGRLGANVLTF. The CDR3 nucleotides are TGTGCTAGCAGCTTGGGTAGCGGGAGGCTCGGGGCCAACGTCCTGACTTTC.

The rearrangement uses TRBV18 and TRBJ1-2; 7 bases map to TRBD1. V dropped 0 bases and J dropped 5; count of bases not matched to a gene: 9. Germline CDR1 is KGHSH and CDR2 is LQKENI. The CDR3 sequence is 16 residues long. DNA for the CDR3: TGTGCCAGCTCACCACCGGGTAGACAGGGTGTATATGGCTACACCTTC. Protein product: CASSPPGRQGVYGYTF.

The rearrangement uses TRBV3-1 (or the pseudogene TRBV3-2) and TRBJ1-2; the D gene is possibly TRBD1 (5 bases). The germline gives CDR1 LGHDT, CDR2 YNNKEL (reference sequence). This CDR3 region has 15 residues. V lost 4 bases to trimming and J lost 8 bases, with 20 bases between them. For the CDR3, the DNA is TGTGCCAGCAGCCTGCGGGACCCTACCTCCTACGGCTACACCTTC. Protein: CASSLRDPTSYGYTF.

The chain recombines TRBV5-1 with TRBJ2-1; 10 bases fit TRBD1. V shed 1 base and J 6 bases; nucleotides not matched to a gene: 13. Germline CDR1 and CDR2: SGHRS and YFSETQ. This CDR3 spans 18 amino acids. The CDR3 DNA is TGCGCCAGCAGCTTGTCGGTCTCTGGGGGACAGGGGACCAATGAGCAGTTCTTC. Residues: CASSLSVSGGQGTNEQFF.

CDR3 DNA sequence: TGCGCCAGCAGCCATGCCTTGATTACGGGGGGCGCATACGAGCAGTACTTC. It yields the protein CASSHALITGGAYEQYF. This chain links TRBV4-3 with TRBJ2-7, with D perhaps TRBD2 (7 bases). V lost 3 bases, J lost 4 bases, and 22 bases lay in between. Germline CDR1 and CDR2: LGHNA and YSLEER. The CDR3 covers 17 residues.

The J gene is TRBJ2-5, the V gene TRBV7-2; D is possibly TRBD2 (6 bases). The germline gives CDR1 SGHTA, CDR2 FQGNSA. The CDR3 consists of 13 residues. V was cut by 1 base and J by 5 bases, with 8 bases left in between. The DNA of the CDR3 is TGTGCCAGCAGCTTAGGGGGGGTTGAGACCCAGTACTTC. This encodes CASSLGGVETQYF. Full variable domain (missing parts from reference TRBV7-2 and TRBJ2-5): GAGVSQSPSNKVTEKGKDVELRCDPISGHTALYWYRQSLGQGLEFLIYFQGNSAPDKSGLPSDRFSAERTGGSVSTLTIQRTQQEDSAVYLCASSLGGVETQYFGPGTRLLVL.

This rearrangement joins TRBV7-3 to TRBJ2-7, with TRBD2 matching over 9 bases. CDR1 is SGHTA, CDR2 FQGTGA, per germline. The CDR3 spans 15 residues. Trimming took 5 bases from V and 3 from J; bases not matched to a gene: 8. The CDR3 protein is CASSLLSGSRYEQYF. DNA for the CDR3: TGTGCCAGCAGCCTACTTAGCGGGAGTCGCTACGAGCAGTACTTC.

For the CDR3, the DNA is TGTGCCATCAGTGAGGACGGGAGGGGAGGCGAGCAGTACTTC. It codes for CAISEDGRGGEQYF. The V gene is TRBV10-3, the J gene TRBJ2-7, with 8 nucleotides matching TRBD2. The J segment lost 6 bases and the V segment lost 2 bases, leaving 6 bases of the junction unmatched. The CDR3 covers 14 residues. The V gene's germline CDR1 is ENHRY and CDR2 SYGVKD.

V and J are TRBV5-1 and TRBJ2-1; TRBD1 matches 8 bases. CDR1 SGHRS and CDR2 YFSETQ come from the germline V gene. CDR3 size: 19 residues. V shed 4 bases and J 7 bases; nucleotides not matched to a gene: 22. CDR3 in amino acids: CASSRVGAGRGQLKNEQFF. Written as DNA, the CDR3 is TGCGCCAGCAGCCGCGTGGGCGCTGGCAGGGGGCAACTAAAAAATGAGCAGTTCTTC.

The rearrangement links TRBV7-2 to TRBJ2-3, with D tentatively TRBD2 (5 bases). The CDR3 spans 12 residues. CDR1 and CDR2 from the germline V gene are SGHTA and FQGNSA. V lost 3 bases, J lost 6 bases, and 7 bases lay in between. The chain's CDR3 is CASSFGGDTQYF. The CDR3 DNA sequence: TGTGCCAGCAGCTTTGGAGGTGATACGCAGTATTTT.

This clone showed up just a few times. The CDR3 DNA sequence: TGTGCTAGTGCACCGCAGGGGAATCAGCCCCAGCATTTT. This sequence encodes CASAPQGNQPQHF. This chain connects TRBV12-5 to TRBJ1-5; TRBD1 might be the D (6 bases). The CDR3 consists of 13 residues. Germline CDR1 LGHNT, CDR2 FRNRAP. The V and J ends lost 7 bases and 4 bases respectively, with 11 bases between them.

The chain employs TRBV7-2 and TRBJ1-2; 8 bases map to TRBD1. Germline trimming cut 1 base from V and 8 bases from J; bases unmatched to any gene: 6. CDR1 and CDR2 from the germline V gene are SGHTA and FQGNSA. This CDR3 has 14 residues. Written as DNA, the CDR3 is TGTGCCAGCAGCTTAGGACAGGGGTTCTGGGGCTACACCTTC. It specifies CASSLGQGFWGYTF.

The chain couples TRBV14 to TRBJ2-1, with 16 bases fitting TRBD2. This CDR3 region has 18 residues. V was clipped by 4 bases and J by 9 bases; unmatched bases: 12. CDR1 and CDR2 from the germline V gene are SGHDN and FVKESK. In DNA, the CDR3 is TGTGCCAGCAGCCCGGGACTAGCGGGAGGGCTGCCATCCGGTGAGCAGTTCTTC. It specifies CASSPGLAGGLPSGEQFF. The full variable domain, rest sourced from reference TRBV14 and TRBJ2-1, is EAGVTQFPSHSVIEKGQTVTLRCDPISGHDNLYWYRRVMGKEIKFLLHFVKESKQDESGMPNNRFLAERTGGTYSTLKVQPAELEDSGVYFCASSPGLAGGLPSGEQFFGPGTRLTVL.

The chain links TRBV5-6 to TRBJ2-7; 8 positions agree with TRBD1. This CDR3 has 14 amino acids. Germline V CDR1 and CDR2: SGHDT, YYEEEE. V lost 4 bases, J lost 0 bases, and 3 bases stayed unmatched. Here the CDR3 reads CASSQGQGSYEQYF. DNA for the CDR3: TGTGCCAGCAGCCAAGGACAGGGCTCCTACGAGCAGTACTTC.

V is TRBV5-6 and J is TRBJ2-7, with D perhaps matching TRBD1 (5 bases). The V gene lost 5 bases and the J gene lost 4 bases, with 10 bases spanning the gap. The CDR3 is 12 residues long. CDR1 and CDR2 from the germline V gene are SGHDT and YYEEEE. CDR3 loop: CASSFDRYEQYF. The CDR3 DNA reads as TGTGCCAGCAGTTTCGACAGATACGAGCAGTACTTC.

This chain joins TRBV9 and TRBJ2-1; TRBD2 matches at 10 bases. Trimming removed 0 bases from V and 5 bases from J; junction bases left unmatched: 2. The CDR3 is 15 residues long. Germline CDR1 SGDLS, CDR2 YYNGEE. CDR3 protein: CASSVGAGGHNEQFF. CDR3 in DNA: TGTGCCAGCAGCGTAGGAGCGGGGGGGCACAATGAGCAGTTCTTC.

The chain combines TRBV9 with TRBJ2-7, with D maybe TRBD1 (6 bases). CDR1 is SGDLS, CDR2 YYNGEE, per germline. The V gene lost 0 bases and the J gene lost 2 bases, with 15 bases spanning the gap. The CDR3 runs to 16 residues. The CDR3 coding sequence is TGTGCCAGCAGCGTAGGTACAGGGATCGTTGCCTACGAGCAGTACTTC. Amino acid sequence: CASSVGTGIVAYEQYF.

This clone was seen only once. The rearrangement joins TRBV28 to TRBJ2-7, with 8 nucleotides matching TRBD1. J was trimmed by 9 bases and V by 5 bases; bases with no gene match: 21. This CDR3 spans 17 amino acids. Germline values: CDR1 MDHEN, CDR2 SYDVKM. CDR3 protein: CASSPPSAWTGSRGQYF. CDR3 in DNA: TGTGCCAGCAGTCCGCCGTCCGCCTGGACAGGGTCACGGGGGCAGTACTTC. The whole variable domain, filled in from reference TRBV28 and TRBJ2-7, reads DVKVTQSSRYLVKRTGEKVFLECVQDMDHENMFWYRQDPGLGLRLIYFSYDVKMKEKGDIPEGYSVSREKKERFSLILESASTNQTSMYLCASSPPSAWTGSRGQYFGPGTRLTVT.

This clone was detected only a few times. The V call is TRBV11-2, the J call TRBJ2-2; D is undetermined. Trimming left V 2 bases short and J 5 bases short, with 12 bases between. The CDR3 has 15 residues. CDR1 SGHAT and CDR2 FQNNGV come from the germline V gene. The CDR3 bases are TGTGCCAGCAGCTTATCCGAAACTGCGACCGGGGAGCTGTTTTTT. This translates into CASSLSETATGELFF.

The chain carries TRBV9 and TRBJ2-7; 11 nucleotides align to TRBD1. The V segment lost 2 bases and the J segment 5 bases; nucleotides outside the gene matches: 3. The germline gives CDR1 SGDLS, CDR2 YYNGEE. CDR3 length: 14 residues. The CDR3 sequence: CASSVGTGGDEQYF. The CDR3 DNA reads as TGTGCCAGCAGCGTGGGGACAGGGGGGGACGAGCAGTACTTC.

About this clone itself: The same CDR3 also results from other DNA sequences found in this sample. The rearrangement links TRBV5-1 to TRBJ2-7, with D unclear. Germline CDR1 SGHRS, CDR2 YFSETQ. This CDR3 contains 12 residues. The V end was cut by 2 bases, the J end by 3 bases, with 6 bases between. CDR3: CASSFTGYEQYF. DNA of the CDR3: TGCGCCAGCAGCTTTACTGGCTACGAGCAGTACTTC. Complete variable domain (other parts from reference TRBV5-1 and TRBJ2-7): KAGVTQTPRYLIKTRGQQVTLSCSPISGHRSVSWYQQTPGQGLQFLFEYFSETQRNKGNFPGRFSGRQFSNSRSEMNVSTLELGDSALYLCASSFTGYEQYFGPGTRLTVT.

The chain uses TRBV7-2 and TRBJ2-1, with 9 bases identical to TRBD2. V lost 3 bases to trimming and J lost 8 bases; unmatched junction nucleotides: 14. This CDR3 contains 17 residues. Germline CDR1 SGHTA, CDR2 FQGNSA. The CDR3 nucleotides read TGTGCCAGCAGCTTGAGGGGCCGCGCGGGAGGGATCGATGAGCAGTTCTTC. Translated: CASSLRGRAGGIDEQFF.

This clone appeared once. This chain connects TRBV24-1 to TRBJ1-2, with 9 bases that match TRBD1. After removal of 8 bases from V and 9 bases from J, the junction contained 15 bases not matched to a gene. The CDR3 contains 15 residues. Germline V CDR1 and CDR2: KGHDR, SFDVKD. The CDR3 spells CATNLTGGAETCYTF. CDR3 bases: TGTGCCACCAATCTCACAGGGGGCGCTGAGACATGCTACACCTTC.

CDR3: CASSLGLAATDTQYF. DNA for the CDR3: TGTGCCAGCAGCCTAGGACTAGCGGCCACAGATACGCAGTATTTT. V usage is TRBV3-1 (or the pseudogene TRBV3-2) and J usage is TRBJ2-3, with 10 bases fitting TRBD2. The CDR3 sequence is 15 residues long. Germline V gene data show CDR1 as LGHDT and CDR2 as YNNKEL (reference sequence). V was clipped by 4 bases and J by 2 bases; unmatched bases: 3.

The J gene is TRBJ2-7, the V gene TRBV9, with TRBD2 identical over 14 bases. The V gene's germline CDR1 is SGDLS and CDR2 YYNGEE. This CDR3 is 15 amino acids long. V was pared by 2 bases and J by 5 bases, with 3 bases of the junction left unmatched. CDR3 DNA: TGTGCCAGCAGCGTCGGGACTAGCGGGAGCCACGAGCAGTACTTC. This encodes CASSVGTSGSHEQYF.